This T cell receptor (beta chain) is from a study of T cell responses to AZD1222 COVID-19 vaccine. Data came from immunoSEQ multiplex PCR; TCRdb stores just in-frame clones and leaves some out. This sample carries roughly 180,000 clones, around 93% of them seen once, and the ten largest clones take 7% to 9.5%. Comments on this clone: The antigen is unknown.

V was shortened by 3 bases and J by 7 bases, with 14 bases between the two germline ends. This CDR3 comprises 14 residues. The germline CDR1 and CDR2 sequences are KGHDR and SFDVKD. Study-level results: The study reported that nearly half of spike-specific TCRs target unmutated variant regions. With dominance at 160-218 and 743-854, vaccine-associated CD4 TCRs spanned spike. Receipt of two AZD1222 doses was followed by a rise in Spike-specific TCR breadth and depth. Clonal diversity may have been underestimated in mostly white British donors.

This TCR came from an adult in good health. The source material was peripheral blood, sampled on day 0 of AZD1222 vaccination. The rearrangement joins TRBV24-1 to TRBJ1-2; D gene unclear. The CDR3 DNA follows: TGTGCCACCAGTGATAGGACCGGCCCCCCTGGCTACACCTTC. It yields the protein CATSDRTGPPGYTF.